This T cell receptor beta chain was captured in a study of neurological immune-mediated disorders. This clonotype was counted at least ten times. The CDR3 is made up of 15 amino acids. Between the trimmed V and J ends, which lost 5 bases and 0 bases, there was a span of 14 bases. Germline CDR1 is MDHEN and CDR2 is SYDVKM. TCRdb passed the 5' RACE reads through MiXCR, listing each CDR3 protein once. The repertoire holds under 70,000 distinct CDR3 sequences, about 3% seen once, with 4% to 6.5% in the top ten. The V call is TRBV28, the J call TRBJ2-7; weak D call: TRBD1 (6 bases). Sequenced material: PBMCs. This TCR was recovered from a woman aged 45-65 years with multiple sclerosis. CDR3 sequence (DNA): TGTGCCAGCAGTAATGACGGGACACTCTCCTACGAGCAGTACTTC. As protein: CASSNDGTLSYEQYF.